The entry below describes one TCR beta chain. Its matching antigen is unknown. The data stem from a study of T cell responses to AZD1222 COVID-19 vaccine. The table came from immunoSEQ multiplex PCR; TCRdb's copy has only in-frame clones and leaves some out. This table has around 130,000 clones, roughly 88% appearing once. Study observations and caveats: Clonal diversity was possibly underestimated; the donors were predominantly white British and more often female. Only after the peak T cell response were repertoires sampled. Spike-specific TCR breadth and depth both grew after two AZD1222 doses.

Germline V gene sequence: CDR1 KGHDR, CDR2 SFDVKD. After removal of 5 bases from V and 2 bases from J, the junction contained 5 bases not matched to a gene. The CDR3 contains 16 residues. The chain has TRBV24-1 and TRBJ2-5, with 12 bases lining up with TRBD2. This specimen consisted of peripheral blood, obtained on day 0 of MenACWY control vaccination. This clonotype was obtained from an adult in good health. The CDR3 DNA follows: TGTGCCACCAGTGCTCATGGACTAGCGGGACAAGAGACCCAGTACTTC. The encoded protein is CATSAHGLAGQETQYF.